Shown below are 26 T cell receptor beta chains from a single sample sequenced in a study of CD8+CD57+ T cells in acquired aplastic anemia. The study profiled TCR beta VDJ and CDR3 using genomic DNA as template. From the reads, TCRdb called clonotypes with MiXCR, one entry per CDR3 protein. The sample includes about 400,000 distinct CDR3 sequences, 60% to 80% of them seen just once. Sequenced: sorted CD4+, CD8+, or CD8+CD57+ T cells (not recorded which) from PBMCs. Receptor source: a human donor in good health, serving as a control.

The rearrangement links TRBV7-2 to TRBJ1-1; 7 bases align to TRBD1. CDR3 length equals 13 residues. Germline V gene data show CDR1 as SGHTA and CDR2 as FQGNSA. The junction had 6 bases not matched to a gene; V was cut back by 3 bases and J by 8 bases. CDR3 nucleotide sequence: TGTGCCAGCAGCTTCGGGACAGCGACCGAAGCTTTCTTT. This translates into CASSFGTATEAFF.

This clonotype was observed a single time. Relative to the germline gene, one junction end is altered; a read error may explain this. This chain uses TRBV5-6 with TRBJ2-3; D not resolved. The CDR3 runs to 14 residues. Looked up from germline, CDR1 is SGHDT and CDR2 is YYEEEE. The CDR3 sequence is CATSLTFSTDTQYF. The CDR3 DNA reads TGTGCCACCAGCTTAACTTTTAGCACAGATACGCAGTATTTT.

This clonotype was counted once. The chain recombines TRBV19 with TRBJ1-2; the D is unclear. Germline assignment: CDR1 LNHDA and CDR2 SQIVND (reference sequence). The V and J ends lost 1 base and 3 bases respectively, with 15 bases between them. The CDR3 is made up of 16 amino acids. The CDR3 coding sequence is TGTGCCAGTAGTATAGGCCGGACTTCCGGAGACTATGGCTACACCTTC. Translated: CASSIGRTSGDYGYTF.

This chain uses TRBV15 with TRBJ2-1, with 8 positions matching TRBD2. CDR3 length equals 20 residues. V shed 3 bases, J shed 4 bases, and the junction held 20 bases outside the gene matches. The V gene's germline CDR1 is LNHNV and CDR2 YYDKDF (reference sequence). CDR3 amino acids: CATSRYSSGHRASRYNEQFF. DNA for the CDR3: TGTGCCACCAGCAGGTATTCTAGCGGGCATCGAGCCAGCAGGTACAATGAGCAGTTCTTC.

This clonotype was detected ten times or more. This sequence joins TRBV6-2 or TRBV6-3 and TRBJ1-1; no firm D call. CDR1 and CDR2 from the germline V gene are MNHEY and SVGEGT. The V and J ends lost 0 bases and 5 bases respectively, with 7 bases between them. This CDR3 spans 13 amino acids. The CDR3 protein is CASSYSGRTEAFF. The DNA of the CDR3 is TGTGCCAGCAGTTACTCAGGCAGGACTGAAGCTTTCTTT.

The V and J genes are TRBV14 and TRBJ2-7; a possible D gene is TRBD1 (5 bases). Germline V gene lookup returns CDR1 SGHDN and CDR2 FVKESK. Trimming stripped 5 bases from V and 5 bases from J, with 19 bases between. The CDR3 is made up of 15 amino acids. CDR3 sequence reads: CASSFWTKGGNEQYF. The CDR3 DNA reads TGTGCCAGCAGCTTTTGGACAAAGGGCGGAAACGAGCAGTACTTC.

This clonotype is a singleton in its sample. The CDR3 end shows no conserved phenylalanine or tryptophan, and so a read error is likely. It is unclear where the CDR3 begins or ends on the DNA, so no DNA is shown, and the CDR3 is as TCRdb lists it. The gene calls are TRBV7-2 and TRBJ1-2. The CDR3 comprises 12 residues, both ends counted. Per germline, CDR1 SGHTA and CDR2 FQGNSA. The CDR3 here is CASTRSIRGYTL.

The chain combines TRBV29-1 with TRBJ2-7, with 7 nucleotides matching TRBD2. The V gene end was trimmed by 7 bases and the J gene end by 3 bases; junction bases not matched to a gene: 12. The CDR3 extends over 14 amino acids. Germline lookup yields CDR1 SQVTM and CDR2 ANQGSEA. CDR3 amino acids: CSAGGSGYFYEQYF. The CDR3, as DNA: TGCAGCGCCGGCGGTAGCGGGTATTTCTACGAGCAGTACTTC.

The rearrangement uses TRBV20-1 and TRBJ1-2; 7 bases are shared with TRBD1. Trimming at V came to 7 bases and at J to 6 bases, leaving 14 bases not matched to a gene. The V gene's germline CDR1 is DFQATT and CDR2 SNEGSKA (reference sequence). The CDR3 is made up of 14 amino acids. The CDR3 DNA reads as TGCAGTGGAGGGGGCCTCACAGGGAGAAATGGCTACACCTTC. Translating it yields CSGGGLTGRNGYTF.

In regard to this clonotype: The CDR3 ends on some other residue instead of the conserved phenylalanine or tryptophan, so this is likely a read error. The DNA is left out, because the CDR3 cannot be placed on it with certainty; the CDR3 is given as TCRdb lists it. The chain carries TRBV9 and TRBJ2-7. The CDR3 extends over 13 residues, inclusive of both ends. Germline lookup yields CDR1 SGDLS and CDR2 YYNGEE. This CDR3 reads CASSVDASGKQEL.

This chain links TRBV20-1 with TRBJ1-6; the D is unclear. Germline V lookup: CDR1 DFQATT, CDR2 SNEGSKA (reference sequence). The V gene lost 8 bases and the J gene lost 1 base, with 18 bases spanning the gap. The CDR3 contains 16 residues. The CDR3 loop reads CSPRLRRRSYNSPLHF. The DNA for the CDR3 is TGCAGTCCGAGACTACGGCGGAGGTCCTATAATTCACCCCTCCACTTT.

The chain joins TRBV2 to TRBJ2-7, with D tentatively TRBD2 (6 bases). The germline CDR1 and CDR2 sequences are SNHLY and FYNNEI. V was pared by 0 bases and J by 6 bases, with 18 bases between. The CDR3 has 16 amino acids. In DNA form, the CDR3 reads TGTGCCAGCAGTGAAGCGGGAGGTGGCCCGGGGTCCGAGCAGTACTTC. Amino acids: CASSEAGGGPGSEQYF.

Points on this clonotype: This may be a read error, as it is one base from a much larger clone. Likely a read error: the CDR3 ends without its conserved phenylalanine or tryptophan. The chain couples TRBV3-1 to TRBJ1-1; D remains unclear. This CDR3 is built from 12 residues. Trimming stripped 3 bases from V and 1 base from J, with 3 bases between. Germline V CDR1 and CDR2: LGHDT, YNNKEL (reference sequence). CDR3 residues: CASSQSNTEAFS. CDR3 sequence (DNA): TGTGCCAGCAGCCAGTCGAACACTGAAGCTTTCTCT.

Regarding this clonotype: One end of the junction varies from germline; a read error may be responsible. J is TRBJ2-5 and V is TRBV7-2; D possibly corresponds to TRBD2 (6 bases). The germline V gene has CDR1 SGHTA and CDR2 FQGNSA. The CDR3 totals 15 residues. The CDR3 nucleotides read TGTGCCAGCAGCGTCCGGGCGGGGCTCGGGCAGACCCACTACTTC. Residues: CASSVRAGLGQTHYF.

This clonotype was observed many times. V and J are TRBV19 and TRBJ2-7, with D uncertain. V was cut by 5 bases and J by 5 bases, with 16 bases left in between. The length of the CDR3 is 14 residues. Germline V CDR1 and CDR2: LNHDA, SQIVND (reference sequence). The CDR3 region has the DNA TGTGCCAGTAGTCTCCGGTCCAACTCTAACGAGCAGTACTTC. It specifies CASSLRSNSNEQYF.

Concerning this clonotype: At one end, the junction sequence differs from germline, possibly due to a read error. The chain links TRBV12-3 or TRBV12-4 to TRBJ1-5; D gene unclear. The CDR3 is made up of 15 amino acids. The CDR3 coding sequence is TGTGCCAGCAGTTCGACAAGAAGTCGGTTCTTTCGACAAGGCTTT. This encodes CASSSTRSRFFRQGF.

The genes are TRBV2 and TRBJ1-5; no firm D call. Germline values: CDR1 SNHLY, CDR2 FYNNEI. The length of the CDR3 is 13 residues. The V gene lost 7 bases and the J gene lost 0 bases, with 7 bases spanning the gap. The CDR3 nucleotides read TGTGCCAGCAAGAAAAATAGCAATCAGCCCCAGCATTTT. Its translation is CASKKNSNQPQHF.

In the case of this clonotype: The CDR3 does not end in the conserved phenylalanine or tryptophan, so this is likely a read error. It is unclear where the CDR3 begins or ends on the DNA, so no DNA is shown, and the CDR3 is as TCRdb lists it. This chain's CDR3 is CASSTQGAGANVL. This chain joins TRBV7-2 and TRBJ1-1; the table's TRBD1 call for D was not verified on the DNA. The CDR3 contains 13 residues when both ends are counted. Germline V gene sequence: CDR1 SGHTA, CDR2 FQGNSA.

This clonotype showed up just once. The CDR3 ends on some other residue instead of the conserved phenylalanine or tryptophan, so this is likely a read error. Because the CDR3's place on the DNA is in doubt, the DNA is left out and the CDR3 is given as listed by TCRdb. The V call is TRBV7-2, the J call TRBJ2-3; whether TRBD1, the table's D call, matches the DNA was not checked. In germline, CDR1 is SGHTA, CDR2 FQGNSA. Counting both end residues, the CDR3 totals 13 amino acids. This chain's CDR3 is CASSLARRTATYL.

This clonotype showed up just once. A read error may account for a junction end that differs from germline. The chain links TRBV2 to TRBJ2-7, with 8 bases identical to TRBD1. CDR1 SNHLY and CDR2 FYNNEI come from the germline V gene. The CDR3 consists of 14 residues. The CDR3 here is CASREDRAENQLFF. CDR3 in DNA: TGTGCCAGCAGAGAGGACAGGGCAGAAAACCAGCTTTTTTTC.

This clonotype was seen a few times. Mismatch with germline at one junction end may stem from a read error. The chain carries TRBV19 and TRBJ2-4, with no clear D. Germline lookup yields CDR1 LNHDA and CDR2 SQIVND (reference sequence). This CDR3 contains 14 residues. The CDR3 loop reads CAGSMAGDQNIQYF. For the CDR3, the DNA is TGTGCCGGTAGTATGGCAGGAGACCAAAACATTCAGTACTTC.

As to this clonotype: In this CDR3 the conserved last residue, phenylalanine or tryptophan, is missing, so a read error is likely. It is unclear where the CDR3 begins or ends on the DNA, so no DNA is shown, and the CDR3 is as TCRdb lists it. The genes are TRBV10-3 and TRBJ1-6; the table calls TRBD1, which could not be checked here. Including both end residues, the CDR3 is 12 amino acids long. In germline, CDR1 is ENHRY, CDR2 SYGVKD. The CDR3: CASFDRDSPHHL.

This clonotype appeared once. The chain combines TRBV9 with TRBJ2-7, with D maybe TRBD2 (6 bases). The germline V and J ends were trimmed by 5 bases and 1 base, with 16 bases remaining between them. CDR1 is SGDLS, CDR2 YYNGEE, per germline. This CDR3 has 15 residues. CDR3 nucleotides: TGTGCCAGCAGTCAAGCGGGTGGTGCTTCCTACGAGCAGTACTTC. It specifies CASSQAGGASYEQYF.

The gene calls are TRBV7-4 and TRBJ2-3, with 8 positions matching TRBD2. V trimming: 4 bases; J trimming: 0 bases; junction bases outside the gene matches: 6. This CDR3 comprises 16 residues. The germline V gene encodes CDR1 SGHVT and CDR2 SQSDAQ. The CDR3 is CASSSETSESTDTQYF. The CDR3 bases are TGTGCCAGCAGCTCAGAGACTAGCGAGAGCACAGATACGCAGTATTTT.

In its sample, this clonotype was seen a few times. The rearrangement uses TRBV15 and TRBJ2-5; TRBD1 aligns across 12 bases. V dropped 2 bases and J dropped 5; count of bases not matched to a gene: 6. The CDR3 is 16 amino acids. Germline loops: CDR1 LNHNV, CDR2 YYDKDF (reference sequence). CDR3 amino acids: CATSRPGQGARETQYF. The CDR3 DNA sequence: TGTGCCACCAGCAGACCGGGACAGGGGGCGCGGGAGACCCAGTACTTC.

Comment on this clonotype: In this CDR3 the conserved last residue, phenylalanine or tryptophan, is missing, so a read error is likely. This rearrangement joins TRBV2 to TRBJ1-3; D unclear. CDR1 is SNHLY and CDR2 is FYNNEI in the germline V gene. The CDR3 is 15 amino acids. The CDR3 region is CASSASMCSGTTIYL. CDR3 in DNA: TGTGCCAGCAGTGCCTCAATGTGCTCTGGAACCACCATATATTTA.